This T cell receptor (beta chain) comes out of a study of blood T cells in healthy people across ages. The study, taken as a whole, reports: As age increased, TCR beta diversity per million T cells fell in a roughly linear fashion.

This clonotype has at least ten counts. Antigen unknown. The use of a sample-barcoded 5' primer and a J-beta primer mix characterized a second PCR of roughly 6 to 11 cycles. One entry per CDR3 protein results from TCRdb running MiXCR on the 5' RACE reads. Here the sample spans under 800,000 distinct CDR3 sequences, around 46% being singletons. Sequenced input: blood. This sequence originates from a woman aged 60-75 years in good health.

The CDR3 DNA reads as TGCGCCAGCAGCGGAGTTATATTGAGCTCCTACGAGCAGTACTTC. Its translation is CASSGVILSSYEQYF. This chain joins TRBV5-1 and TRBJ2-7; D gene ambiguous. The CDR3 is 15 amino acids. CDR1 SGHRS and CDR2 YFSETQ come from the germline V gene. Deletions cut 4 bases from V and 0 bases from J, with 14 bases between.